One sample yielded the 25 T cell receptor beta chains listed below, sequenced in a study of OX40 agonist ivuxolimab in advanced cancers. Sequencing was performed with immunoSEQ multiplex PCR; in TCRdb, only in-frame clones are kept and a portion is missing. The data show 50,000 or so clones, roughly 84% seen once. This material consisted of CD4+ or CD8+ T cells sorted from blood, taken in a trial of the OX40 agonist ivuxolimab. Every receptor here comes from an adult with an advanced solid tumor such as melanoma, head and neck, liver or kidney cancer.

The chain links TRBV5-1 to TRBJ2-7; no firm D call. With 0 bases removed from V and 6 bases from J, the gap between germline ends came to 10 bases. Germline V gives CDR1 SGHRS, CDR2 YFSETQ. The CDR3 has 13 amino acids. The CDR3 DNA sequence: TGCGCCAGCAGCTTGGCTGCTCGGAGCGAGCAGTACTTC. As protein: CASSLAARSEQYF.

This clone was observed a few times. This rearrangement joins TRBV27 to TRBJ2-2, with 9 nucleotides matching TRBD2. The J segment lost 6 bases and the V segment lost 3 bases, leaving 17 bases of the junction unmatched. The germline CDR1 and CDR2 sequences are MNHEY and SMNVEV (reference sequence). CDR3 length: 19 amino acids. The CDR3 region is CASSFSQRGLAGSAGELFF. In DNA form, the CDR3 reads TGTGCCAGCAGTTTCTCACAGCGGGGACTAGCCGGGTCGGCCGGGGAGCTGTTTTTT.

The rearrangement links TRBV28 to TRBJ2-2; weak D call: TRBD2 (6 bases). The V end was cut by 3 bases, the J end by 4 bases, with 15 bases between. Germline CDR1 is MDHEN and CDR2 is SYDVKM. The CDR3 is 16 residues long. The CDR3 region has the DNA TGTGCCAGCAGTTTGTTTTCTCAGGGAGGCACCGGGGAGCTGTTTTTT. Translating it yields CASSLFSQGGTGELFF.

The chain couples TRBV10-3 to TRBJ1-2, with D maybe TRBD1 (5 bases). Germline V gene lookup returns CDR1 ENHRY and CDR2 SYGVKD. Trimming left V 6 bases short and J 7 bases short, with 18 bases between. The CDR3 covers 14 residues. DNA of the CDR3: TGTGCCATCAGCCAAGTGGGGGGTGATTCTGGCTACACCTTC. Its protein is CAISQVGGDSGYTF.

This clone was detected once. This chain joins TRBV7-2 and TRBJ2-1; TRBD1 aligns across 7 bases. V was pared by 0 bases and J by 11 bases, with 4 bases of the junction left unmatched. This CDR3 is 13 amino acids long. Germline values: CDR1 SGHTA, CDR2 FQGNSA. The DNA of the CDR3 is TGTGCCAGCAGCTTAGCGGACAGGCAGCAGCAGTTCTTC. Its protein product is CASSLADRQQQFF.

V and J are TRBV30 and TRBJ1-6; 8 bases agree with TRBD1. The J segment lost 7 bases and the V segment lost 3 bases, leaving 5 bases of the junction unmatched. CDR3 length: 14 residues. Germline CDR1 GTSNPN, CDR2 SVGIG (reference sequence). The CDR3 DNA is TGTGCCTGGAGCGGGCAGGGGGCAAATTCACCCCTCCACTTT. Its translation: CAWSGQGANSPLHF.

The J gene is TRBJ2-1, the V gene TRBV9, with TRBD1 matching over 9 bases. CDR1 and CDR2 (germline): SGDLS, YYNGEE. This CDR3 is built from 16 residues. The ends lost 5 bases at V and 5 bases at J; junction bases unmatched: 11. The CDR3 reads CASRSGTGRLDNEQFF. The CDR3, as DNA: TGTGCCAGCAGGTCGGGGACAGGGAGGTTGGACAATGAGCAGTTCTTC.

The genes are TRBV27 and TRBJ1-4; 7 bases match TRBD1. J gave up 6 bases and V 1 base, and 14 bases lay outside the gene matches. CDR3 length: 18 residues. Germline-derived CDR1 and CDR2 are MNHEY and SMNVEV (reference sequence). The CDR3 protein is CASSLFGDGGQRDEKLFF. DNA of the CDR3: TGTGCCAGCAGTTTATTTGGGGACGGGGGACAGCGCGATGAAAAACTGTTTTTT.

The chain carries TRBV6-1 and TRBJ2-1; TRBD1 matches 9 bases. The CDR3 is 14 amino acids. Germline V gene lookup returns CDR1 MNHNS and CDR2 SASEGT. Unmatched junction bases numbered 7, after V lost 6 bases and J lost 7 bases. CDR3 sequence reads: CASRRTGATNEQFF. As DNA, the CDR3 is TGTGCCAGCAGGAGGACAGGGGCGACAAATGAGCAGTTCTTC.

This rearrangement joins TRBV19 to TRBJ2-3; 9 positions match TRBD2. The CDR3 is 14 amino acids. With 9 bases clipped from V and 3 bases from J, the junction kept 7 bases outside the gene matches. Germline loops: CDR1 LNHDA, CDR2 SQIVND (reference sequence). This chain's CDR3 is CASRPGLATDTQYF. Here the CDR3 DNA reads TGTGCCAGCAGACCGGGACTAGCTACAGATACGCAGTATTTT.

The chain couples TRBV5-1 to TRBJ2-3, with D tentatively TRBD1 or TRBD2 (6 bases each). Germline values: CDR1 SGHRS, CDR2 YFSETQ. The V and J ends lost 0 bases and 4 bases respectively, with 12 bases between them. This CDR3 has 15 amino acids. The CDR3 sequence: CASSLAPGAADTQYF. The CDR3 coding sequence is TGCGCCAGCAGCTTGGCCCCGGGGGCGGCAGATACGCAGTATTTT.

The chain recombines TRBV28 with TRBJ1-1, with a possible D match to TRBD1 (5 bases). This CDR3 is built from 16 residues. CDR1 is MDHEN and CDR2 is SYDVKM in the germline V gene. Trimming removed 7 bases from V and 2 bases from J, with 20 bases in between. CDR3 sequence reads: CASTRPGGGGNTEAFF. The DNA of the CDR3 is TGTGCCAGCACCCGCCCTGGGGGGGGAGGAAACACTGAAGCTTTCTTT.

This clone occurred a few times. This chain connects TRBV5-6 to TRBJ1-4; tentative D call: TRBD1 (6 bases). The germline V and J ends were trimmed by 4 bases and 5 bases, with 18 bases remaining between them. Per the germline V gene, CDR1 is SGHDT and CDR2 is YYEEEE. The CDR3 spans 16 residues. CDR3 amino acids: CASSPTIGGMNEKLFF. The CDR3 nucleotides read TGTGCCAGCAGCCCCACTATAGGGGGGATGAATGAAAAACTGTTTTTT.

This chain uses TRBV7-2 with TRBJ1-1; no clear D gene. Per the germline V gene, CDR1 is SGHTA and CDR2 is FQGNSA. The CDR3 runs 14 residues. V gave up 3 bases and J gave up 0 bases, with 8 bases separating them. CDR3 sequence reads: CASSFSAMNTEAFF. CDR3 bases: TGTGCCAGCAGCTTCTCAGCGATGAACACTGAAGCTTTCTTT.

The chain uses TRBV27 and TRBJ1-2, with no clear D. The germline V gene has CDR1 MNHEY and CDR2 SMNVEV (reference sequence). V was shortened by 2 bases and J by 8 bases, with 12 bases between the two germline ends. The CDR3 length is 13 residues. CDR3 protein: CASSLTAQTGYTF. CDR3 sequence (DNA): TGTGCCAGCAGTTTAACCGCTCAAACGGGCTACACCTTC.

The chain has TRBV27 and TRBJ2-7; D call uncertain. The V end was cut by 5 bases, the J end by 2 bases, with 16 bases between. The germline CDR1 and CDR2 sequences are MNHEY and SMNVEV (reference sequence). The CDR3 is 15 amino acids. The CDR3 DNA reads TGTGCCAGCAGTCCCACCACGGTCAGCCCCTACGAGCAGTACTTC. Amino acid sequence: CASSPTTVSPYEQYF.

The V gene is TRBV6-1, the J gene TRBJ2-7, with D perhaps matching TRBD1 (5 bases). The ends were cut back, 5 bases at V and 5 bases at J, with 16 bases in the middle. The length of the CDR3 is 14 residues. The germline V gene has CDR1 MNHNS and CDR2 SASEGT. CDR3 nucleotide sequence: TGTGCCAGCAGTCAGAGCAGGGTTATCCACGAGCAGTACTTC. Translated: CASSQSRVIHEQYF.

This clone was observed a few times. The chain has TRBV28 and TRBJ1-5; no firm D call. V lost 6 bases to trimming and J lost 0 bases, with 9 bases between them. Germline V lookup: CDR1 MDHEN, CDR2 SYDVKM. The CDR3 has 14 residues. DNA of the CDR3: TGTGCCAGCAGCCGACTTATTAGCAATCAGCCCCAGCATTTT. Translation: CASSRLISNQPQHF.

As regards this clone: The identical CDR3 is also encoded by other nucleotide sequences in the sample. The chain carries TRBV27 and TRBJ2-7; 10 bases map to TRBD2. Germline lookup yields CDR1 MNHEY and CDR2 SMNVEV (reference sequence). CDR3 length equals 14 residues. The J segment lost 2 bases and the V segment lost 6 bases, leaving 4 bases of the junction unmatched. CDR3 bases: TGTGCCAGCAGCAGGACTAGCGGTACCTACGAGCAGTACTTC. This sequence encodes CASSRTSGTYEQYF.

This clone was counted a single time. This chain links TRBV10-3 with TRBJ2-7; D perhaps matches TRBD2 (5 bases). CDR3 length: 14 amino acids. V gave up 0 bases and J gave up 0 bases, with 6 bases separating them. The germline CDR1 and CDR2 sequences are ENHRY and SYGVKD. CDR3 sequence reads: CAISESGNSYEQYF. Here the CDR3 DNA reads TGTGCCATCAGTGAGTCCGGGAACTCCTACGAGCAGTACTTC.

This clone was found a few times. The CDR3 DNA reads as TGTGCCAGCAGCGAGGGCCTGAATGAAGCTTTCTTT. Residues: CASSEGLNEAFF. The V and J genes are TRBV9 and TRBJ1-1, with D uncertain. The germline V and J ends were trimmed by 3 bases and 7 bases, with 10 bases remaining between them. The CDR3 contains 12 residues. Germline V CDR1 and CDR2: SGDLS, YYNGEE.

This chain connects TRBV19 to TRBJ2-2; 15 positions agree with TRBD2. Unmatched junction bases numbered 5, after V lost 4 bases and J lost 2 bases. The CDR3 is made up of 18 amino acids. Germline CDR1 and CDR2: LNHDA and SQIVND (reference sequence). Here the CDR3 reads CASSTGLAGGPNTGELFF. CDR3 DNA: TGTGCCAGTAGTACTGGACTAGCGGGAGGGCCCAACACCGGGGAGCTGTTTTTT.

The V and J genes are TRBV7-6 and TRBJ2-5; no clear D. V was pared by 1 base and J by 5 bases, with 14 bases between. Germline-derived CDR1 and CDR2 are SGHVS and FNYEAQ. This CDR3 has 15 residues. The CDR3 spells CASSLGSGVLETQYF. In DNA, the CDR3 is TGTGCCAGCAGCTTAGGTTCTGGGGTTCTCGAGACCCAGTACTTC.

The chain is built from TRBV6-9 and TRBJ2-3, with 9 nucleotides matching TRBD1. V lost 4 bases to trimming and J lost 6 bases; unmatched junction nucleotides: 5. The CDR3 length is 14 residues. Germline CDR1 reads MNHGY; CDR2 reads SVAAGI. The CDR3 DNA sequence: TGTGCCAGCAGTTCGGGACAGGGTGAGGATACGCAGTATTTT. It yields the protein CASSSGQGEDTQYF.

The chain joins TRBV5-4 to TRBJ2-5; D uncertain. V was cut by 0 bases and J by 1 base, with 4 bases left in between. CDR1 is SGHNT and CDR2 is YYREEE in the germline V gene (reference sequence). This CDR3 contains 13 residues. The CDR3 DNA follows: TGTGCCAGCAGCTTGGGGGGCCAAGAGACCCAGTACTTC. It specifies CASSLGGQETQYF.